Each of the 27 T cell receptor beta chains below was sequenced from the same sample in a study of T-cell reconstitution after alpha-beta-depleted transplantation in children. Unique molecular identifiers featured in how the TCRbeta library was prepared. MiXCR, applied by TCRdb to the PCR reads, yields one record per CDR3 protein. The table includes roughly 300,000 distinct CDR3 sequences, under 13% detected once. Sequencing was performed on PBMCs from the stem cell graft donor, taken from the stem cell graft. These receptors were obtained from a human donor who donated a stem cell graft to a child with acute lymphoblastic leukemia.

V and J are TRBV28 and TRBJ1-1, with a tentative D call TRBD1 (6 bases). V lost 4 bases to trimming and J lost 4 bases, with 19 bases between them. The CDR3 covers 16 residues. Germline V lookup: CDR1 MDHEN, CDR2 SYDVKM. CDR3 bases: TGTGCCAGCAGTTCCGGACAGAACGCTTGGGGCACTGAAGCTTTCTTT. Translating it yields CASSSGQNAWGTEAFF.

J is TRBJ2-3 and V is TRBV20-1, with TRBD2 matching 8 bases. V trimming: 0 bases; J trimming: 8 bases; junction bases outside the gene matches: 13. The germline V gene encodes CDR1 DFQATT and CDR2 SNEGSKA (reference sequence). The CDR3 is 16 residues long. CDR3 bases: TGCAGTGCTAGAGATACGGTAGCGGGGCCATCGGGTACGCAGTATTTT. This sequence encodes CSARDTVAGPSGTQYF.

The chain joins TRBV6-1 to TRBJ2-1, with 10 bases fitting TRBD2. CDR3 length: 14 amino acids. The germline CDR1 and CDR2 sequences are MNHNS and SASEGT. The junction had 4 bases not matched to a gene; V was cut back by 6 bases and J by 5 bases. For the CDR3, the DNA is TGTGCCAGCAGCGGGACTAGCGAAAACAATGAGCAGTTCTTC. As protein: CASSGTSENNEQFF.

The chain recombines TRBV7-2 with TRBJ2-3; D not resolved. The V gene's germline CDR1 is SGHTA and CDR2 FQGNSA. The V and J ends lost 2 bases and 6 bases respectively, with 12 bases between them. CDR3 size: 14 residues. In DNA, the CDR3 is TGTGCCAGCAGCTTAAATTCCCTTGGGGATACGCAGTATTTT. Protein: CASSLNSLGDTQYF.

This clonotype was observed a few times. The rearrangement uses TRBV20-1 and TRBJ2-1; D gene ambiguous. Germline CDR1 and CDR2: DFQATT and SNEGSKA (reference sequence). The CDR3 loop spans 13 amino acids. Trimming removed 6 bases at V and 4 bases at J, with 13 bases between. CDR3: CSASRPGYNEQFF. The CDR3 DNA reads as TGCAGTGCCAGTCGGCCGGGTTACAATGAGCAGTTCTTC.

This clonotype was found many times. The V call is TRBV29-1, the J call TRBJ1-5; D not resolved. V was shortened by 4 bases and J by 0 bases, with 7 bases between the two germline ends. Germline assignment: CDR1 SQVTM and CDR2 ANQGSEA. The CDR3 runs 13 residues. The CDR3 nucleotides are TGCAGCGTTGGGGAAAATAGCAATCAGCCCCAGCATTTT. Amino acid sequence: CSVGENSNQPQHF.

This clonotype showed up just a few times. This rearrangement joins TRBV12-3 or TRBV12-4 to TRBJ1-5; D is possibly TRBD1 (5 bases). V gave up 5 bases and J gave up 4 bases, with 27 bases separating them. There are 19 residues in the CDR3. The CDR3 DNA reads as TGTGCCAGCAGTCCCTCTTCCGTTGGTTGGGGCCTGAGTAATCAGCCCCAGCATTTT. As protein: CASSPSSVGWGLSNQPQHF.

The chain couples TRBV29-1 to TRBJ2-3, with D perhaps matching TRBD2 (5 bases). Trimming shortened V by 6 bases and J by 4 bases, and 20 bases separated the two germline ends. The CDR3 has 15 amino acids. Germline V lookup: CDR1 SQVTM, CDR2 ANQGSEA. Here the CDR3 reads CSVAIGRAEPDTQYF. The DNA for the CDR3 is TGCAGCGTGGCAATAGGGAGAGCGGAACCAGATACGCAGTATTTT.

This clonotype was found a few times. V gene TRBV9 combines with J gene TRBJ2-1; 14 nucleotides line up with TRBD2. Germline V lookup: CDR1 SGDLS, CDR2 YYNGEE. The CDR3 covers 17 residues. V lost 0 bases and J lost 9; bases outside the gene matches: 8. CDR3 amino acids: CASSVGGLAGDGSEQFF. CDR3 sequence (DNA): TGTGCCAGCAGCGTAGGGGGACTAGCGGGGGATGGTAGTGAGCAGTTCTTC.

The table lists this clonotype with many counts. The chain links TRBV4-1 to TRBJ2-2, with D possibly TRBD1 on 6 matching bases. The CDR3 runs 14 residues. Trimming took 0 bases from V and 4 from J, leaving 6 bases between them. The germline gives CDR1 MGHRA, CDR2 YSYEKL. The CDR3: CASSQDRGTGELFF. As DNA, the CDR3 is TGCGCCAGCAGCCAAGACAGGGGCACCGGGGAGCTGTTTTTT.

This clonotype showed up just a few times. In DNA, the CDR3 is TGTGCCAGCAGTCCCCAATCCAGGGCAGATGAGCAGTACTTC. It translates to CASSPQSRADEQYF. This chain links TRBV7-2 with TRBJ2-7; a possible D gene is TRBD1 (5 bases). CDR1 is SGHTA, CDR2 FQGNSA, per germline. Trimming took off 6 bases at V and 7 bases at J, with 19 bases between the two ends. This CDR3 region has 14 residues.

The CDR3 protein is CASSYRDPDNEQFF. The CDR3 bases are TGCGCCAGCAGCTACAGAGACCCAGACAATGAGCAGTTCTTC. This chain connects TRBV5-1 to TRBJ2-1; D gene unclear. Germline CDR1 SGHRS, CDR2 YFSETQ. Trimming shortened V by 3 bases and J by 5 bases, and 12 bases separated the two germline ends. The CDR3 sequence is 14 residues long.

The chain is built from TRBV5-1 and TRBJ1-4; TRBD1 is a possible D gene (5 bases). V lost 0 bases to trimming and J lost 8 bases, with 14 bases between them. This CDR3 has 15 residues. Looked up from germline, CDR1 is SGHRS and CDR2 is YFSETQ. CDR3 in amino acids: CASSLAPGLREKLFF. CDR3 nucleotides: TGCGCCAGCAGCTTGGCTCCAGGGCTAAGGGAAAAACTGTTTTTT. Based on the CDR3 plus reference TRBV5-1 and TRBJ1-4, the full variable domain is KAGVTQTPRYLIKTRGQQVTLSCSPISGHRSVSWYQQTPGQGLQFLFEYFSETQRNKGNFPGRFSGRQFSNSRSEMNVSTLELGDSALYLCASSLAPGLREKLFFGSGTQLSVL.

This sequence joins TRBV4-3 and TRBJ2-2; possibly TRBD1 for D (9 bases). This CDR3 contains 20 residues. Trimming shortened V by 3 bases and J by 6 bases, and 29 bases separated the two germline ends. Germline V gene lookup returns CDR1 LGHNA and CDR2 YSLEER. The CDR3 sequence: CASSHPGRGVGTGPPGELFF. CDR3 bases: TGCGCCAGCAGCCACCCAGGGCGGGGGGTCGGGACAGGGCCCCCCGGGGAGCTGTTTTTT.

The chain recombines TRBV15 with TRBJ2-1; D remains ambiguous. This CDR3 is built from 14 residues. CDR1 is LNHNV, CDR2 YYDKDF, per germline (reference sequence). Deletions cut 5 bases from V and 3 bases from J, with 11 bases between. The CDR3 coding sequence is TGTGCCACCAGCGGAGTTACTCTCTACAATGAGCAGTTCTTC. Translated, it gives CATSGVTLYNEQFF.

This clonotype was detected only a few times. The chain employs TRBV12-3 or TRBV12-4 and TRBJ2-1, with D uncertain. The V and J ends lost 5 bases and 0 bases respectively, with 11 bases between them. The CDR3 spans 15 residues. The CDR3 region is CASSVGQSSYNEQFF. DNA for the CDR3: TGTGCCAGCAGTGTCGGGCAGAGCTCCTACAATGAGCAGTTCTTC.

As to this clonotype: A read error may account for a junction end that differs from germline. The V call is TRBV12-3 or TRBV12-4, the J call TRBJ1-1, with 7 bases identical to TRBD1. This CDR3 is built from 16 residues. The CDR3 nucleotides are TGTGCCAGCAGTCCCAGACAGGGCCGGATGAACACTGAATCTTTCTTT. It encodes CASSPRQGRMNTESFF.

The genes are TRBV27 and TRBJ2-7; tentative D call: TRBD1 (5 bases). The V and J ends lost 4 bases and 1 base respectively, with 11 bases between them. The CDR3 is 14 amino acids. Germline V gene sequence: CDR1 MNHEY, CDR2 SMNVEV (reference sequence). CDR3 DNA sequence: TGTGCCAGCAGTTGGGGTGACAGTTCCTACGAGCAGTACTTC. This gives the protein CASSWGDSSYEQYF.

This clonotype was seen repeatedly, ten times or more. The chain recombines TRBV20-1 with TRBJ2-3; 10 nucleotides align to TRBD2. Germline loops: CDR1 DFQATT, CDR2 SNEGSKA (reference sequence). CDR3 length: 14 residues. The trim removed 4 bases at V and 4 bases at J, leaving 5 bases unmatched. The CDR3 protein is CSAIPSGSADTQYF. The CDR3 coding sequence is TGCAGTGCTATCCCTAGCGGGAGTGCAGATACGCAGTATTTT.

This clonotype was recorded a few times. The rearrangement links TRBV6-4 to TRBJ2-3; D might be TRBD1 or TRBD2, each matching 5 bases. From germline, CDR1 is MRHNA and CDR2 SNTAGT. The V and J ends lost 3 bases and 4 bases respectively, with 8 bases between them. This CDR3 has 13 amino acids. The CDR3: CASSDGGSDTQYF. The DNA of the CDR3 is TGTGCCAGCAGTGATGGGGGTTCAGATACGCAGTATTTT.

At least ten counts were recorded for this clonotype. The chain has TRBV5-4 and TRBJ1-1, with TRBD1 matching 11 bases. The CDR3 spans 16 residues. Trimming at V came to 4 bases and at J to 4 bases, leaving 9 bases not matched to a gene. Per germline, CDR1 SGHNT and CDR2 YYREEE (reference sequence). CDR3 bases: TGTGCCAGCAGCCCACCGGACAGGGGGCTTCTCACTGAAGCTTTCTTT. Translated, it gives CASSPPDRGLLTEAFF.

This clonotype has just a few counts. The gene calls are TRBV5-5 and TRBJ1-1, with D unclear. CDR1 and CDR2 from the germline V gene are SGHKS and YYEKEE (reference sequence). Trimming pared 2 bases from V and 11 bases from J, leaving 13 bases between. The CDR3 covers 12 residues. Here the CDR3 reads CASSFPPVQAFF. CDR3 DNA sequence: TGTGCCAGCAGCTTTCCCCCCGTTCAGGCTTTCTTT.

This clonotype occurred many times. V gene TRBV12-3 or TRBV12-4 combines with J gene TRBJ2-1; 8 nucleotides match TRBD2. CDR3 length equals 14 residues. The junction had 7 bases not matched to a gene; V was cut back by 7 bases and J by 5 bases. The DNA of the CDR3 is TGTGCCAGCACCTTACTAGCGGTAAACAATGAGCAGTTCTTC. As protein: CASTLLAVNNEQFF.

With regard to this clonotype: A much larger clone lies one base from this, so it may be a read error. This sequence joins TRBV3-1 and TRBJ2-1, with D perhaps TRBD2 (5 bases). This CDR3 has 15 residues. CDR1 is LGHDT, CDR2 YNNKEL, per germline (reference sequence). V gave up 0 bases and J gave up 6 bases, with 12 bases separating them. CDR3 protein: CASSQEARGSNEQFF. The CDR3 nucleotides are TGTGCCAGCAGCCAAGAGGCTAGAGGGAGCAATGAGCAGTTCTTC.

This clonotype was found a few times. The V and J genes are TRBV7-9 and TRBJ2-2; no definite D call. The CDR3 length is 15 residues. The germline V and J ends were trimmed by 8 bases and 6 bases, with 19 bases remaining between them. The V gene's germline CDR1 is SEHNR and CDR2 FQNEAQ (reference sequence). The CDR3 nucleotides read TGTGCCAGCGGGTTCTCAGGACCCAAGGCCGGGGAGCTGTTTTTT. It encodes CASGFSGPKAGELFF. Drawing the rest from reference TRBV7-9 and TRBJ2-2, the complete variable domain is DTGVSQNPRHKITKRGQNVTFRCDPISEHNRLYWYRQTLGQGPEFLTYFQNEAQLEKSRLLSDRFSAERPKGSFSTLEIQRTEQGDSAMYLCASGFSGPKAGELFFGEGSRLTVL.

Only a few counts were recorded for this clonotype. This chain's CDR3 is CASSRYSLRGTDTQYF. The CDR3 nucleotides are TGTGCCAGCAGCCGCTATAGTTTGAGAGGCACAGATACGCAGTATTTT. The rearrangement uses TRBV7-8 and TRBJ2-3; D gene uncertain. The CDR3 extends over 16 amino acids. CDR1 is SGHVS and CDR2 is FQNEAQ in the germline V gene. With 5 bases removed from V and 1 base from J, the gap between germline ends came to 16 bases.

This clonotype was seen many times. The chain employs TRBV6-5 and TRBJ1-6, with a tentative D call TRBD1 (6 bases). V was cut by 0 bases and J by 7 bases, with 22 bases left in between. CDR3 size: 19 residues. The germline CDR1 and CDR2 sequences are MNHEY and SVGAGI. The CDR3 sequence is CASSYSSPPWGANNSPLHF. The DNA of the CDR3 is TGTGCCAGCAGTTACTCAAGCCCCCCTTGGGGGGCTAACAATTCACCCCTCCACTTT.